This T cell receptor beta chain was sequenced during a study of blood T cell repertoires in COVID-19. Across the whole study: From T cells, B-cell-depleted T cells, or PBMCs came the material, which was cDNA or gDNA.

Germline-derived CDR1 and CDR2 are KGHDR and SFDVKD. The CDR3 sequence is 15 residues long. V was pared by 4 bases and J by 5 bases, with 8 bases of the junction left unmatched. In terms of age and location, participants ranged from roughly 18 to 95 years and lived in about 25 US areas. Clones were read by immunoSEQ multiplex PCR, and TCRdb kept only the in-frame ones, dropping some. The sample gives about 160,000 clones, roughly 84% of which show up once; 6% to 7.5% is in the top ten. The sequence derives from a woman in her 50s who had recovered from COVID-19. The sample was PBMCs or T cells enriched from blood (not recorded which). J is TRBJ1-2 and V is TRBV24-1; 8 nucleotides align to TRBD1. The CDR3, as DNA: TGTGCCACCAGTGAGAACTACGACAGGGGATATGGCTACACCTTC. It encodes CATSENYDRGYGYTF.